This T cell receptor beta chain comes out of a study of OX40 agonist ivuxolimab in advanced cancers. The trim removed 4 bases at V and 7 bases at J, leaving 10 bases unmatched. Per the germline V gene, CDR1 is SGDLS and CDR2 is YYNGEE. The CDR3 extends over 15 amino acids. Sequencing used immunoSEQ multiplex PCR; TCRdb keeps in-frame clones, though not all of them. The data show approximately 64,000 clones, about 85% seen once. Sequenced here: CD4+ or CD8+ T cells sorted from blood, sampled in a trial of the OX40 agonist ivuxolimab. This TCR was sampled from an adult with an advanced solid tumor such as melanoma, head and neck, liver or kidney cancer. The chain joins TRBV9 to TRBJ1-4; 7 bases are shared with TRBD1. This CDR3 is CASSTGDNGGEKLFF. DNA of the CDR3: TGTGCCAGCAGCACAGGGGACAACGGGGGTGAAAAACTGTTTTTT.